This TCR beta chain was obtained from a study of blood T cells in healthy people across ages (dated by TCRdb to between 2014 and 2017). Turning to the overall study: In model experiments, template switching captured roughly one uniquely barcoded TCR beta cDNA molecule for every two T cells. Two additional independent replicas of 1 million unique cDNA reads from the same blood draw were analyzed for two donors (one aged 18 to 30 and one aged 80 or older). Donors were grouped into four age groups: young (average roughly 17 years), middle-aged (39), aged (around 60) and long-lived (about 82). Donors of different ages were randomly distributed across sequencing lanes to avoid experimental bias. Age-related changes in TCR beta repertoire diversity were measured in the study by deep sequencing normalized with unique cDNA molecular identifiers. What the research found in general, with its limitations: Estimates of total diversity from one million sequenced T cells were regarded as lower bounds and underestimates. The CMV infection status of donors was not known, potentially confounding age-related changes in expanded clonotypes. Observed TCR beta diversity per million T cells fell roughly linearly with age, and a significant reduction was already apparent by age around 40. Since profiling was done on bulk unsorted PBMCs, naive and antigen-experienced compartments could not be conclusively compared. There was a strong correlation between observed TCR beta diversity and the percentage of naive T cells measured by flow cytometry. The long-lived group showed more naive CD4+ T cells, fewer expanded clones and increased TCR diversity than the aged group, suggesting age selection.

Trimming accounts for 4 bases at V and 9 bases at J, while the number of junction bases matched to no gene is 15. CDR1 and CDR2 were assigned from the germline V gene as MDHEN and SYDVKM. The CDR3 measures 15 amino acids from cysteine to phenylalanine. This entry keeps only the CDR3 DNA: 45 bases, framed from base 1. The receptor library was made with 5' RACE. Sequencing was performed on an Illumina HiSeq 2500. A second roughly 7 to 12 cycle PCR used a sample-barcoded 5' primer and a J-beta primer mix. Each TCR beta cDNA molecule received a unique molecular identifier from a template-switch 5' adaptor carrying 12 random nucleotides. Each sample yielded at least 3 million CDR3-containing paired-end reads. The Mint cDNA synthesis kit, primed by a TRBC-specific oligonucleotide, was used to synthesize first-strand cDNA from all RNA. All cDNA was treated with uracil-DNA glycosylase and then went through a first 18-cycle PCR with the universal primers M1SS and BC2_uni_R. As for how the authors treated the data: Normalization of each sample was performed by random selection of 1 million high-quality reads, each carrying a distinct molecular identifier. Instead of being binned into consensus sequences, reads with shared molecular identifiers were discarded. CDR3 identification, clonotype clustering and error correction used MiTCR with a Q25 quality threshold and the strictest error-elimination algorithm. A nonparametric unseen species model with Euler transformation was used to estimate a lower bound on total TCR beta diversity. TCRdb ran its own pipeline on the public reads, namely fastp trimming at Q25 and MiXCR clone calling, and kept in-frame beta chains. CDR3 protein sequences are deduplicated, and each keeps its most common genes and DNA. The V and J calls, along with clone size, are taken from TCRdb and not from the paper's own processing. This sample lists around 940,000 distinct CDR3 sequences; just over 50% were detected once. The ten largest clones represent about 22% of the sample.

As concerns this clonotype: Its antigen specificity is not known. No much larger clone is present one base from it, and per-base qualities are unavailable.

Systemically healthy Caucasian individuals from Russia, over 30 in total and aged roughly 6 to 100 years, were included as donors. Each donor gave 9 to 10 milliliters of peripheral blood, collected into EDTA-treated Vacutainer tubes. Ficoll-Paque density-gradient centrifugation was used to isolate PBMCs, with at least 6.5 million obtained per sample. Trizol reagent was used to extract total RNA from the PBMCs, yielding at least 5 micrograms per sample. Naive CD45RAhigh/CD27high T cell percentages were measured by flow cytometry on a PBMC aliquot from every donor. The chain is made from TRBV28 and TRBJ2-7; TRBD2 fits 7 bases in the junction. Sequenced: blood. The TCR was taken from a woman aged 60-75 years in good health. The DNA is TGTGCCAGCAGTTCCCTAGCGGTGAGAGTCAAAGGGCAGTACTTC. This translates into CASSSLAVRVKGQYF. With the rest looked up from the reference TRBV28 and TRBJ2-7 genes rather than sequenced, the full variable domain is DVKVTQSSRYLVKRTGEKVFLECVQDMDHENMFWYRQDPGLGLRLIYFSYDVKMKEKGDIPEGYSVSREKKERFSLILESASTNQTSMYLCASSSLAVRVKGQYFGPGTRLTVT.